One T cell receptor beta chain is described in this entry. No antigen is known for it. This record belongs to a study of response to subunit inactivated influenza vaccine. General observations from the study: The authors put forward the suggestion that each seasonal influenza vaccination may bring in only a limited number of new T cells.

Germline loops: CDR1 MNHEY, CDR2 SVGEGT. This CDR3 has 16 residues. V shed 5 bases and J 4 bases; nucleotides not matched to a gene: 12. TCRdb called the RT-PCR reads again in MiXCR, with one record for every CDR3 protein. This sample has fewer than 800,000 distinct CDR3 sequences, with 15% to 19% found just once. Source: PBMCs from blood, taken roughly 13 days after vaccination. The clonotype originates from a man in his fifties or sixties who received an inactivated influenza vaccine. The chain employs TRBV6-2 or TRBV6-3 and TRBJ2-3, with 7 bases lining up with TRBD1. The DNA of the CDR3 is TGTGCCAGCAGTACACCACTACAGGGGTTTGCAGATACGCAGTATTTT. It specifies CASSTPLQGFADTQYF.